These 27 T cell receptor beta chains were sequenced from one sample in a study of tumor-infiltrating lymphocytes in localized non-small cell lung cancer. The data were produced by immunoSEQ multiplex PCR, yet TCRdb's version contains in-frame clones alone and is incomplete. The table includes thousands of clones, approximately 70% detected once. The sequenced material came from uninvolved lung tissue not adjacent to the tumor. Receptor source: a human donor with non-small cell lung cancer.

The V gene is TRBV18, the J gene TRBJ2-7; D unresolved. With 2 bases removed from V and 5 bases from J, the gap between germline ends came to 13 bases. CDR1 and CDR2 (germline): KGHSH, LQKENI. The CDR3 is 14 residues long. As DNA, the CDR3 is TGTGCCAGCTCACCAGTAGCCAACGAAGACGAGCAGTACTTC. It codes for CASSPVANEDEQYF.

Only a few counts were recorded for this clone. The chain links TRBV20-1 to TRBJ1-4, with D possibly TRBD1 on 5 matching bases. V was cut by 0 bases and J by 10 bases, with 6 bases left in between. Germline CDR1 is DFQATT and CDR2 is SNEGSKA (reference sequence). The CDR3 is 11 residues long. CDR3 protein: CSARDQGKLFF. The CDR3 DNA reads TGCAGTGCTAGAGATCAGGGAAAACTGTTTTTT.

This chain connects TRBV30 to TRBJ2-7; D tentatively fits TRBD1 or TRBD2 (5 bases each). CDR3 length: 13 residues. Trimming cost V 5 bases and J 6 bases, with 17 bases left between them. Germline V gene data show CDR1 as GTSNPN and CDR2 as SVGIG (reference sequence). CDR3: CAWGDEGSGEQYF. In DNA form, the CDR3 reads TGTGCCTGGGGGGACGAGGGGTCGGGCGAGCAGTACTTC.

This rearrangement joins TRBV5-5 to TRBJ2-7, with 9 bases that match TRBD1. There are 16 residues in the CDR3. The germline V gene has CDR1 SGHKS and CDR2 YYEKEE (reference sequence). J was trimmed by 6 bases and V by 3 bases; bases with no gene match: 13. The CDR3 DNA sequence: TGTGCCAGCAGCTCGGGCCGGGACAGGGCCTGGGGCGAGCAGTACTTC. Encoded protein: CASSSGRDRAWGEQYF.

This clone qualifies as medium-sized. V is TRBV18 and J is TRBJ1-6, with a tentative D call TRBD1 (5 bases). CDR1 is KGHSH and CDR2 is LQKENI in the germline V gene. The CDR3 is made up of 15 amino acids. V was cut by 4 bases and J by 9 bases, with 16 bases left in between. The CDR3 protein is CASSQRSRDRSPLHF. CDR3 DNA sequence: TGTGCCAGCTCACAAAGAAGCCGGGACCGTTCACCCCTCCACTTT.

CDR3 coding DNA: TGTGCCAGTAGTATTCAGTTCGGGGGCTGGGAGACCCAGTACTTC. It yields the protein CASSIQFGGWETQYF. V gene TRBV19 combines with J gene TRBJ2-5; D possibly matches TRBD1 or TRBD2 (6 bases each). Germline CDR1 and CDR2: LNHDA and SQIVND (reference sequence). The CDR3 sequence is 15 residues long. Trimming shortened V by 3 bases and J by 5 bases, and 16 bases separated the two germline ends.

This clone was counted between two and nine times. The chain recombines TRBV7-6 with TRBJ2-1; 7 nucleotides match TRBD2. Per germline, CDR1 SGHVS and CDR2 FNYEAQ. With V trimmed by 4 bases and J by 7 bases, 7 bases remained unmatched. The CDR3 length is 14 residues. CDR3 amino acids: CASSWGGVQNEQFF. The CDR3 DNA reads TGTGCCAGCAGCTGGGGGGGGGTCCAAAATGAGCAGTTCTTC.

The chain links TRBV30 to TRBJ1-2; no firm D call. Germline CDR1 GTSNPN, CDR2 SVGIG (reference sequence). The CDR3 has 12 residues. The V end lost 7 bases, the J end lost 5 bases, and 14 bases lay between the germline ends. CDR3 DNA sequence: TGTGCCTCCGACCCCAGGATTTATGGCTACACCTTC. This sequence encodes CASDPRIYGYTF.

The rearrangement links TRBV2 to TRBJ1-5, with D hard to call. The CDR3 has 13 residues. In germline, CDR1 is SNHLY, CDR2 FYNNEI. Trimming pared 4 bases from V and 3 bases from J, leaving 7 bases between. The CDR3 sequence: CASSGTFNQPQHF. For the CDR3, the DNA is TGTGCCAGCAGTGGGACCTTCAATCAGCCCCAGCATTTT.

The chain couples TRBV11-1 to TRBJ1-4; TRBD1 is a possible D gene (5 bases). Germline V gene lookup returns CDR1 SGHAT and CDR2 FQDESV (reference sequence). CDR3 length: 17 residues. Between the trimmed V and J ends, which lost 5 bases and 0 bases, there was a span of 16 bases. The CDR3 DNA follows: TGTGCCAGCAGCCCCCGGACATTGGGGCCAACTAATGAAAAACTGTTTTTT. Translated: CASSPRTLGPTNEKLFF.

V and J are TRBV7-9 and TRBJ1-2; D possibly corresponds to TRBD1 (6 bases). Germline lookup yields CDR1 SEHNR and CDR2 FQNEAQ (reference sequence). The V end was cut by 3 bases, the J end by 4 bases, with 9 bases between. The CDR3 runs 13 residues. For the CDR3, the DNA is TGTGCCAGCAGCTTGGACAGAATCTATGGCTACACCTTC. It encodes CASSLDRIYGYTF.

V is TRBV7-2 and J is TRBJ1-2; 7 bases match TRBD1. The CDR3 runs 16 residues. The germline V gene has CDR1 SGHTA and CDR2 FQGNSA. V gave up 5 bases and J gave up 8 bases; unmatched junction bases: 17. CDR3 coding DNA: TGTGCCAGCAGCCTATCTTCGGGACAGCTCAAAGGGGGCTACACCTTC. Amino acid sequence: CASSLSSGQLKGGYTF.

This sequence joins TRBV7-2 and TRBJ2-1; D possibly corresponds to TRBD1 (6 bases). Germline values: CDR1 SGHTA, CDR2 FQGNSA. Trimming took off 4 bases at V and 4 bases at J, with 17 bases between the two ends. The CDR3 is made up of 16 amino acids. CDR3 sequence (DNA): TGTGCCAGCAGCTGGGGCGGACAGCCCCTTTACAATGAGCAGTTCTTC. Translating gives CASSWGGQPLYNEQFF.

The chain uses TRBV5-6 and TRBJ1-3; possibly TRBD1 for D (5 bases). Germline CDR1 reads SGHDT; CDR2 reads YYEEEE. V was trimmed by 1 base and J by 0 bases, leaving 14 bases between them. The CDR3 length is 17 residues. The CDR3 DNA reads TGTGCCAGCAGCTTGCTTCAACAGGTTTTCTCTGGAAACACCATATATTTT. Translation gives CASSLLQQVFSGNTIYF.

The chain combines TRBV7-3 with TRBJ2-5, with D tentatively TRBD2 (6 bases). Germline assignment: CDR1 SGHTA and CDR2 FQGTGA. V dropped 2 bases and J dropped 5 bases, with 9 bases sitting between them. The CDR3 is 13 residues long. The CDR3 coding sequence is TGTGCCAGCAGCTTAGGGGGGTGGGAGACCCAGTACTTC. Translated, it gives CASSLGGWETQYF. Based on the CDR3 plus reference TRBV7-3 and TRBJ2-5, the full variable domain is GAGVSQTPSNKVTEKGKYVELRCDPISGHTALYWYRQSLGQGPEFLIYFQGTGAADDSGLPNDRFFAVRPEGSVSTLKIQRTERGDSAVYLCASSLGGWETQYFGPGTRLLVL.

V and J are TRBV10-3 and TRBJ1-6, with a weak D call TRBD1 (6 bases). Germline-derived CDR1 and CDR2 are ENHRY and SYGVKD. Trimming pared 0 bases from V and 7 bases from J, leaving 13 bases between. This CDR3 comprises 16 residues. CDR3 loop: CAISESPGGKNSPLHF. DNA of the CDR3: TGTGCCATCAGTGAGTCTCCTGGGGGCAAGAATTCACCCCTCCACTTT.

This chain joins TRBV7-2 and TRBJ1-6, with 9 bases aligning to TRBD1. Germline assignment: CDR1 SGHTA and CDR2 FQGNSA. After removal of 7 bases from V and 9 bases from J, the junction contained 7 bases not matched to a gene. There are 14 residues in the CDR3. The CDR3 DNA reads as TGTGCCAGCACCGTGGGGGACAGGGTTTCACCCCTCCACTTT. Its translation is CASTVGDRVSPLHF.

The chain couples TRBV15 to TRBJ2-7, with TRBD2 matching 9 bases. Germline V CDR1 and CDR2: LNHNV, YYDKDF (reference sequence). With 0 bases clipped from V and 6 bases from J, the junction kept 12 bases outside the gene matches. The CDR3 is 17 residues long. CDR3 region: CATSREWGEGLAIEQYF. Here the CDR3 DNA reads TGTGCCACCAGCAGAGAGTGGGGAGAAGGACTAGCGATCGAGCAGTACTTC.

The rearrangement uses TRBV28 and TRBJ1-2, with D perhaps TRBD1 (6 bases). With 6 bases removed from V and 6 bases from J, the gap between germline ends came to 17 bases. Germline CDR1 MDHEN, CDR2 SYDVKM. This CDR3 is built from 14 residues. The DNA of the CDR3 is TGTGCCAGCAGGTCCCCGGGGGCTTATGATGGCTACACCTTC. Its translation is CASRSPGAYDGYTF.

The genes are TRBV7-9 and TRBJ1-6; D is uncertain. The germline gives CDR1 SEHNR, CDR2 FQNEAQ (reference sequence). Trimming left V 3 bases short and J 7 bases short, with 13 bases between. The CDR3 length is 15 residues. The CDR3 here is CASSFDLFINSPLHF. In DNA form, the CDR3 reads TGTGCCAGCAGCTTTGACCTATTTATAAATTCACCCCTCCACTTT.

CDR3 nucleotide sequence: TGTGCCAGCTCACCAGGGGGGGGCCTAAGCTCCTACAATGAGCAGTTCTTC. It codes for CASSPGGGLSSYNEQFF. The V call is TRBV18, the J call TRBJ2-1, with a weak D call TRBD2 (7 bases). V lost 2 bases to trimming and J lost 0 bases, with 14 bases between them. This CDR3 has 17 amino acids. CDR1 and CDR2 from the germline V gene are KGHSH and LQKENI.

The V call is TRBV19, the J call TRBJ2-5; D may be TRBD2 (5 bases). The CDR3 runs 14 residues. Germline V lookup: CDR1 LNHDA, CDR2 SQIVND (reference sequence). V lost 4 bases and J lost 2, with 11 bases in between. The CDR3 bases are TGTGCCAGTAGTAACGGGATGGGACAAGAGACCCAGTACTTC. Translating it yields CASSNGMGQETQYF.

This clone appeared once. This chain joins TRBV7-6 and TRBJ1-4; D may be TRBD1 (5 bases). Germline assignment: CDR1 SGHVS and CDR2 FNYEAQ. With 1 base removed from V and 7 bases from J, the gap between germline ends came to 13 bases. The CDR3 is made up of 15 amino acids. CDR3 region: CASSLGGARGEKLFF. CDR3 in DNA: TGTGCCAGCAGCTTAGGAGGAGCTAGGGGTGAAAAACTGTTTTTT.

This clone was found once. This chain links TRBV28 with TRBJ1-2; TRBD1 aligns across 7 bases. Per germline, CDR1 MDHEN and CDR2 SYDVKM. The CDR3 loop spans 14 amino acids. J gave up 4 bases and V 5 bases, and 7 bases lay outside the gene matches. The CDR3 loop reads CASSPQGGLYGYTF. DNA for the CDR3: TGTGCCAGCAGTCCCCAGGGGGGGCTCTATGGCTACACCTTC.

This clone has more than one count but fewer than ten. The chain links TRBV9 to TRBJ1-5, with D possibly matching TRBD1 (5 bases). The V end was cut by 4 bases, the J end by 3 bases, with 8 bases between. The CDR3 has 13 residues. Germline V gene lookup returns CDR1 SGDLS and CDR2 YYNGEE. In nucleotides, the CDR3 is TGTGCCAGCAGCCCGGGGCCCAATCAGCCCCAGCATTTT. This gives the protein CASSPGPNQPQHF.

The chain uses TRBV2 and TRBJ2-1, with D unclear. The CDR3 has 13 amino acids. V was clipped by 3 bases and J by 3 bases, with 6 bases between them. Germline assignment: CDR1 SNHLY and CDR2 FYNNEI. CDR3 amino acids: CASSDDLYNEQFF. CDR3 coding DNA: TGTGCCAGCAGTGATGATCTCTACAATGAGCAGTTCTTC.

The chain employs TRBV5-6 and TRBJ1-2; 7 bases line up with TRBD1. CDR1 is SGHDT and CDR2 is YYEEEE in the germline V gene. The CDR3 totals 14 residues. V dropped 4 bases and J dropped 3; count of bases not matched to a gene: 6. The CDR3 bases are TGTGCCAGCAGCACTTCCGGGACAGACTATGGCTACACCTTC. It specifies CASSTSGTDYGYTF.